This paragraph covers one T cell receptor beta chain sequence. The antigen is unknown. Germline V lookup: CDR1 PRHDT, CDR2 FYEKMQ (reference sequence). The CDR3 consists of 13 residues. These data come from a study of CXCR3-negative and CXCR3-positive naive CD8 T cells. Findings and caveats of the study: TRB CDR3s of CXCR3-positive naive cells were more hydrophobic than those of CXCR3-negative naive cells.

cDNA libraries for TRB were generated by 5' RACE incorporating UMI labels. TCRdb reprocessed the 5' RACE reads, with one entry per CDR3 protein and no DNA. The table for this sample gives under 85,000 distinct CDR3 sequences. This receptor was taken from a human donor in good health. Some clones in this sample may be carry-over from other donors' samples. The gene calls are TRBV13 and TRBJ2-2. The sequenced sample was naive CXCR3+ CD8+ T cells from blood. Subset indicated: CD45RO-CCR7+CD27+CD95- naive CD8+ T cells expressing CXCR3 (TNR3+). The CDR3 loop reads CASSLVRAGELFF.